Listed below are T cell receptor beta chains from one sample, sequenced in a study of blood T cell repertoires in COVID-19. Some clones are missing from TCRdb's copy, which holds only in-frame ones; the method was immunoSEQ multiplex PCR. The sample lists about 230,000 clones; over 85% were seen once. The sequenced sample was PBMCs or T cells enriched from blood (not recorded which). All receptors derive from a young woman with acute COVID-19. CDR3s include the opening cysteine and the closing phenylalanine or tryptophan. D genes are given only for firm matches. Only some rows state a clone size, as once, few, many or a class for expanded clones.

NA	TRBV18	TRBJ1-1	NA	TGTGCCAGCTCACCTAAGGACACACCGAACACTGAAGCTTTCTTT	CASSPKDTPNTEAFF
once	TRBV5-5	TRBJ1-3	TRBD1	TGTGCCAGCAGCTGGGACAGCCCAAACACCATATATTTT	CASSWDSPNTIYF
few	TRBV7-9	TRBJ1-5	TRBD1	TGTGCCAGCAGCAGGGACAGGGGAGGTGTTCAGCCCCAGCATTTT	CASSRDRGGVQPQHF
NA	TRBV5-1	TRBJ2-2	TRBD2	TGCGCCAGCAGCTTCCTCGGTAGCGGGACAACCGGGGAGCTGTTTTTT	CASSFLGSGTTGELFF
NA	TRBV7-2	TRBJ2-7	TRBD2	TGTGCCAGCAGCCCGGGACTAGCGGGGGGTATCTCCTACGAGCAGTACTTC	CASSPGLAGGISYEQYF
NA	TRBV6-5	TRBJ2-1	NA	TGTGCCAGCAGACAGGGTTACAATGAGCAGTTCTTC	CASRQGYNEQFF
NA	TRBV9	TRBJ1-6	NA	TGTGCCAGCAGCATTGGACTAGGGAGGCCCCTCCACTTT	CASSIGLGRPLHF
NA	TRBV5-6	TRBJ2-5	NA	TGTGCCAGCAGCTTGGTAGCGATCAGAGAGACCCAGTACTTC	CASSLVAIRETQYF
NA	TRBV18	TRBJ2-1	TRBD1	TGTGCCAGCTCACCACCGAGGGGACAGGGGGCTACAAATGAGCAGTTCTTC	CASSPPRGQGATNEQFF
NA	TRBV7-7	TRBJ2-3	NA	TGTGCCAGCAGCTTAGGGAACAGGGATGCAGATACGCAGTATTTT	CASSLGNRDADTQYF
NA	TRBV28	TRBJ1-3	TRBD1	TGTGCCAGCACGCCCCCGGGACAGCGTCTCTCTGGAAACACCATATATTTT	CASTPPGQRLSGNTIYF
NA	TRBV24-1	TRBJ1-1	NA	TGTGCCACCAGTGATCTGGACAAAGCTTTCTTT	CATSDLDKAFF
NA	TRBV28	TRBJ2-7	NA	TGTGCCAGCAGTTTAGGCAGGGTCTCGGACGAGCAGTACTTC	CASSLGRVSDEQYF
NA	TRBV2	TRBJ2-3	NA	TGTGCCAGCAGTGATTTACTCCCAGATACGCAGTATTTT	CASSDLLPDTQYF